The T cell receptor (beta chain) under discussion was sequenced for a study of shared clonotypes between healthy human individuals. Study-level background: Every donor yielded three CD4 naive, three CD4 memory, two CD8 naive and one CD8 memory plate. Whole-study findings and limits: The donor pool, a small one, limited the genetic and exposure-history diversity represented.

Here immunoSEQ multiplex PCR was the method, and the copy in TCRdb shows in-frame clones only, minus some. The data show about 230,000 clones, approximately 70% seen once. This CDR3 spans 15 amino acids. CDR1 and CDR2 (germline): MNHEY, SMNVEV (reference sequence). The V segment lost 6 bases and the J segment 2 bases; nucleotides outside the gene matches: 6. Recent acute infections and vaccinations were absent in the healthy HIV-negative adult donors. This clone turned up a few times. Its antigen is not identified. The receptor's source is a man between 25 and 39 years old in good health. The specimen was memory CD4+ T cells sorted from blood. Subset: CD45RA-negative fraction. This chain connects TRBV27 to TRBJ2-3; 9 bases are shared with TRBD1. The CDR3 loop reads CASSGDRVPTDTQYF. The CDR3 coding sequence is TGTGCCAGCAGCGGGGACAGGGTTCCCACAGATACGCAGTATTTT.